These 27 T cell receptor beta chains were all obtained from the same sample, sequenced in a study of CD8 T cells in ankylosing spondylitis. Via MiXCR, TCRdb re-called the 5' RACE reads, giving one row per CDR3 protein. The sample lists 250,000 or so distinct CDR3 sequences; 20% to 30% were seen once. Sequencing was done on a sample of blood, either unsorted or a sorted T cell fraction (not recorded which). The receptors originated from a male donor with ankylosing spondylitis or in good health (not recorded which).

This clonotype has ten or more counts. The chain carries TRBV6-5 and TRBJ2-5, with 8 bases matching TRBD1. Trimming took 2 bases from V and 5 from J; bases not matched to a gene: 1. The CDR3 contains 13 residues. The germline CDR1 and CDR2 sequences are MNHEY and SVGAGI. The CDR3 here is CASSYHRGETQYF. The CDR3 bases are TGTGCCAGCAGTTACCACAGGGGGGAGACCCAGTACTTC.

The table lists this clonotype with many counts. The chain combines TRBV20-1 with TRBJ2-6, with TRBD1 identical over 9 bases. This CDR3 region has 17 residues. The ends lost 1 base at V and 2 bases at J; junction bases unmatched: 6. Germline assignment: CDR1 DFQATT and CDR2 SNEGSKA (reference sequence). In DNA, the CDR3 is TGCAGTGCTAGAGTGGCGGGACAGGGCGCTGGGGCCAACGTCCTGACTTTC. Encoded protein: CSARVAGQGAGANVLTF.

The rearrangement joins TRBV30 to TRBJ2-1, with D maybe TRBD2 (5 bases). With 0 bases removed from V and 7 bases from J, the gap between germline ends came to 13 bases. The CDR3 runs to 14 residues. Germline V lookup: CDR1 GTSNPN, CDR2 SVGIG (reference sequence). The CDR3 spells CAWSVLRGPNEQFF. In DNA form, the CDR3 reads TGTGCCTGGAGTGTACTCAGAGGGCCAAATGAGCAGTTCTTC.

The CDR3 DNA sequence: TGTGCCAGCAGCACCGGACTGAAAGATACGCAGTATTTT. This translates into CASSTGLKDTQYF. The V gene is TRBV7-2, the J gene TRBJ2-3; maybe TRBD2 (5 bases). Trimming stripped 5 bases from V and 5 bases from J, with 11 bases between. The CDR3 has 13 amino acids. CDR1 SGHTA and CDR2 FQGNSA come from the germline V gene.

This clonotype appeared a few times. The CDR3 is CSAGGSYEQYF. CDR3 DNA sequence: TGCAGTGCGGGCGGAAGCTACGAGCAGTACTTC. The chain has TRBV20-1 and TRBJ2-7; unclear D gene. The V gene's germline CDR1 is DFQATT and CDR2 SNEGSKA (reference sequence). V lost 6 bases and J lost 3, with 9 bases in between. There are 11 residues in the CDR3.

This chain uses TRBV6-1 with TRBJ2-5, with D possibly TRBD2 on 6 matching bases. Germline V gene sequence: CDR1 MNHNS, CDR2 SASEGT. The CDR3 is 14 amino acids. V lost 7 bases and J lost 5, with 17 bases in between. This CDR3 reads CASKAGSLFETQYF. DNA of the CDR3: TGTGCCAGCAAAGCCGGGAGCCTATTCGAGACCCAGTACTTC.

This clonotype was seen more than once but under ten times. The chain carries TRBV12-3 or TRBV12-4 and TRBJ2-1; 9 nucleotides match TRBD1. With V trimmed by 5 bases and J by 8 bases, 7 bases remained unmatched. The CDR3 has 14 amino acids. CDR3 sequence reads: CASSPGQGVHEQFF. CDR3 nucleotides: TGTGCCAGCAGTCCGGGACAGGGTGTCCATGAGCAGTTCTTC.

This clonotype was observed many times. V gene TRBV12-3 or TRBV12-4 combines with J gene TRBJ2-2; D unresolved. Trimming took off 1 base at V and 2 bases at J, with 8 bases between the two ends. The CDR3 loop spans 15 amino acids. Written as DNA, the CDR3 is TGTGCCAGCAGTTTAGGGCAGAGAAACACCGGGGAGCTGTTTTTT. Protein sequence: CASSLGQRNTGELFF.

The chain joins TRBV16 to TRBJ2-7; D uncertain. This CDR3 has 15 amino acids. V lost 2 bases, J lost 0 bases, and 11 bases lay in between. Per the germline V gene, CDR1 is KGHSY and CDR2 is FQNENV. The CDR3 DNA is TGTGCCAGCAGCCAAAATAGGGAAATCTCCTACGAGCAGTACTTC. It translates to CASSQNREISYEQYF.

The chain uses TRBV20-1 and TRBJ2-7, with 7 bases that match TRBD2. The CDR3 is 16 residues long. The V gene end was trimmed by 0 bases and the J gene end by 0 bases; junction bases not matched to a gene: 8. Germline-derived CDR1 and CDR2 are DFQATT and SNEGSKA (reference sequence). The CDR3 is CSARDWGGVNSYEQYF. In nucleotides, the CDR3 is TGCAGTGCTAGAGATTGGGGGGGAGTTAACTCCTACGAGCAGTACTTC.

In its sample, this clonotype was seen many times. V is TRBV5-5 and J is TRBJ2-3; D remains ambiguous. Germline-derived CDR1 and CDR2 are SGHKS and YYEKEE (reference sequence). This CDR3 has 14 residues. The V and J ends lost 1 base and 1 base respectively, with 7 bases between them. The CDR3 loop is CASSLNDRTDTQYF. DNA of the CDR3: TGTGCCAGCAGCTTGAATGACCGCACAGATACGCAGTATTTT.

This clonotype has only a few counts. The chain combines TRBV20-1 with TRBJ1-6; D is perhaps TRBD1 (6 bases). V lost 3 bases and J 6 bases, leaving 15 bases between the germline ends. Germline V gene sequence: CDR1 DFQATT, CDR2 SNEGSKA (reference sequence). The CDR3 spans 15 residues. In nucleotides, the CDR3 is TGCAGTGCTAGCGGGGGGCAGTTAGTTAATTCACCCCTCCACTTT. Translating gives CSASGGQLVNSPLHF.

This clonotype was picked up many times. The chain recombines TRBV12-3 or TRBV12-4 with TRBJ2-4, with 10 bases that match TRBD1. Trimming took 6 bases from V and 1 from J; bases not matched to a gene: 6. This CDR3 has 16 amino acids. The CDR3 DNA follows: TGTGCCAGCAGGGGAGACAGGGGGCTGGCCAAAAACATTCAGTACTTC. Its translation: CASRGDRGLAKNIQYF.

As to this clonotype: At one of its ends the junction is not consistent with the germline gene, which may arise from a read error. The V and J genes are TRBV12-3 or TRBV12-4 and TRBJ2-5; TRBD2 matches at 10 bases. CDR3 length equals 14 residues. CDR3 amino acids: CASSLAGVRETQYF. The DNA for the CDR3 is TGTGCCAGCAGTCTAGCGGGGGTAAGGGAGACCCAGTACTTC.

The table lists this clonotype with a count of one. The chain couples TRBV12-3 or TRBV12-4 to TRBJ2-2; D possibly corresponds to TRBD2 (5 bases). CDR3 length equals 14 residues. Trimming stripped 3 bases from V and 6 bases from J, with 11 bases between. Written as DNA, the CDR3 is TGTGCCAGCAGTTTGGGTTCGAGGGCCGGGGAGCTGTTTTTT. It is translated as CASSLGSRAGELFF.

The sample holds many counts of this clonotype. The rearrangement joins TRBV20-1 to TRBJ1-4; D is possibly TRBD1 (5 bases). The CDR3 covers 13 residues. Trimming left V 5 bases short and J 8 bases short, with 15 bases between. Germline assignment: CDR1 DFQATT and CDR2 SNEGSKA (reference sequence). The DNA for the CDR3 is TGCAGTGCTTCAAGGGGAAAGGGAGAAAAACTGTTTTTT. This sequence encodes CSASRGKGEKLFF.

Ten or more counts support this clonotype. This sequence joins TRBV20-1 and TRBJ2-3; a possible D gene is TRBD1 (6 bases). The CDR3 extends over 13 amino acids. The V gene's germline CDR1 is DFQATT and CDR2 SNEGSKA (reference sequence). Trimming shortened V by 6 bases and J by 2 bases, and 12 bases separated the two germline ends. The CDR3 nucleotides read TGCAGTGCACCGGACAGCTACACAGATACGCAGTATTTT. Translating gives CSAPDSYTDTQYF.

This clonotype occurred a few times. The V call is TRBV6-1, the J call TRBJ2-7; D possibly matches TRBD1 or TRBD2 (5 bases each). CDR1 and CDR2 from the germline V gene are MNHNS and SASEGT. The CDR3 length is 14 residues. The ends were cut back, 7 bases at V and 2 bases at J, with 15 bases in the middle. The CDR3 reads CASTRDGTTYEQYF. CDR3 DNA sequence: TGTGCCAGCACCCGGGACGGAACGACCTACGAGCAGTACTTC.

The rearrangement uses TRBV10-2 and TRBJ2-5; D unresolved. The CDR3 totals 12 residues. Trimming took off 8 bases at V and 1 base at J, with 8 bases between the two ends. Germline-derived CDR1 and CDR2 are WSHSY and SAAADI. CDR3 sequence: CASAVAQETQYF. CDR3 bases: TGCGCCAGCGCGGTAGCCCAAGAGACCCAGTACTTC.

This clonotype turned up a few times. The chain uses TRBV20-1 and TRBJ2-2; 13 bases are shared with TRBD2. This CDR3 comprises 17 residues. The ends lost 4 bases at V and 0 bases at J; junction bases unmatched: 5. The germline CDR1 and CDR2 sequences are DFQATT and SNEGSKA (reference sequence). The CDR3 spells CSATGTSGDSNTGELFF. In DNA, the CDR3 is TGCAGTGCTACCGGGACTAGCGGGGACTCGAACACCGGGGAGCTGTTTTTT.

This clonotype was counted a few times. The chain recombines TRBV29-1 with TRBJ1-2; no definite D call. This CDR3 spans 12 amino acids. The germline CDR1 and CDR2 sequences are SQVTM and ANQGSEA. The V end was cut by 2 bases, the J end by 8 bases, with 12 bases between. The CDR3 reads CSVEKGRQGYTF. CDR3 DNA: TGCAGCGTTGAAAAGGGCAGGCAAGGCTACACCTTC.

Ten or more counts support this clonotype. The gene calls are TRBV6-6 and TRBJ2-7, with 7 positions matching TRBD2. Germline lookup yields CDR1 MNHNY and CDR2 SVGAGI (reference sequence). V lost 6 bases and J lost 5; bases outside the gene matches: 4. The CDR3 has 12 amino acids. Written as DNA, the CDR3 is TGTGCCAGCAGCCGACTAGCCCACGAGCAGTACTTC. This encodes CASSRLAHEQYF.

The chain has TRBV6-6 and TRBJ2-1, with D unclear. From germline, CDR1 is MNHNY and CDR2 SVGAGI (reference sequence). The CDR3 totals 13 residues. V lost 6 bases and J lost 2, with 8 bases in between. The CDR3 sequence is CASSPNTYNEQFF. The CDR3 nucleotides read TGTGCCAGCAGCCCTAATACCTACAATGAGCAGTTCTTC.

The chain combines TRBV27 with TRBJ1-5; 7 bases line up with TRBD1. CDR3 length: 16 amino acids. Germline values: CDR1 MNHEY, CDR2 SMNVEV (reference sequence). V was pared by 5 bases and J by 2 bases, with 9 bases of the junction left unmatched. The CDR3 here is CASSEGDRGGNQPQHF. As DNA, the CDR3 is TGTGCCAGCAGTGAGGGGGACAGAGGAGGCAATCAGCCCCAGCATTTT.

This clonotype was counted a few times. The V gene is TRBV2, the J gene TRBJ2-3; 10 positions match TRBD2. Germline CDR1 and CDR2: SNHLY and FYNNEI. CDR3 size: 17 residues. V shed 4 bases, J shed 1 base, and the junction held 8 bases outside the gene matches. As DNA, the CDR3 is TGTGCCAGCAGTGTAAGCGGGGGGGCCTTTCGCACAGATACGCAGTATTTT. As protein: CASSVSGGAFRTDTQYF.

The chain links TRBV10-3 to TRBJ2-2; 7 nucleotides align to TRBD1. The CDR3 is 14 amino acids. Losses at the gene ends were 7 bases for V and 3 bases for J; bases not matched to a gene: 5. Germline lookup yields CDR1 ENHRY and CDR2 SYGVKD. The CDR3 is CAIKGAADTGELFF. The CDR3 bases are TGTGCCATCAAGGGGGCCGCAGACACCGGGGAGCTGTTTTTT.

The chain is built from TRBV7-7 and TRBJ2-7; D is unclear. CDR1 SSHAT and CDR2 FNYEAQ come from the germline V gene (reference sequence). The CDR3 extends over 18 amino acids. The ends were cut back, 2 bases at V and 1 base at J, with 21 bases in the middle. DNA of the CDR3: TGTGCCAGCAGCTTACCCCGACACAAGAAACCCATATCCTACGAGCAGTACTTC. As protein: CASSLPRHKKPISYEQYF.